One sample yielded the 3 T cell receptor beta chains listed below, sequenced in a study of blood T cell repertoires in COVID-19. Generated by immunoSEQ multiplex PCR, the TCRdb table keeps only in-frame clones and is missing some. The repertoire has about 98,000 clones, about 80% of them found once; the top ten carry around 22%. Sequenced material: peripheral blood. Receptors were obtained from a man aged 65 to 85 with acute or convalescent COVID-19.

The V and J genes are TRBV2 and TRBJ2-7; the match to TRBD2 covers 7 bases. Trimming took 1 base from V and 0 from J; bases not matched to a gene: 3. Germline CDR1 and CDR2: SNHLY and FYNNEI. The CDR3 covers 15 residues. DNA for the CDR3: TGTGCCAGCAGTGAAGGGGGGGGTGACTCCTACGAGCAGTACTTC. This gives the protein CASSEGGGDSYEQYF.

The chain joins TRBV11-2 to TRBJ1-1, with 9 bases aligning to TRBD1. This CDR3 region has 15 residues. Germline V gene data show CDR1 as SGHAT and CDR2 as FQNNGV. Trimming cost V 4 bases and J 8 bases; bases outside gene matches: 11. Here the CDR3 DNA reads TGTGCCAGCAGCTCCAAGACAGGGGGTTCGACAGAAGCTTTCTTT. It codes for CASSSKTGGSTEAFF.

The CDR3 region is CAISDFGAGSNQPQHF. The DNA of the CDR3 is TGTGCCATCAGTGATTTTGGGGCAGGGAGCAATCAGCCCCAGCATTTT. This chain uses TRBV10-3 with TRBJ1-5; D possibly corresponds to TRBD1 (5 bases). With 3 bases removed from V and 1 base from J, the gap between germline ends came to 13 bases. Germline CDR1 reads ENHRY; CDR2 reads SYGVKD. This CDR3 has 16 amino acids.